The following is a T cell receptor (beta chain) sequence with its context. The antigen is not known. These data are taken from a study of T cell repertoires in cytomegalovirus infection. Study background: CMV infection plus the matching HLA type was flagged by public TCR beta signatures.

Study-wide results and caveats: Cumulative public TCR beta family frequency identified carriers of CMV plus the relevant HLA. In two of eight donors, the top clonotype was HLA-C-restricted CMV-specific.

TCRdb called the reads again in MiXCR, with one record for every CDR3 protein. The sample includes 170,000 or so distinct CDR3 sequences, 17% seen only once; the top ten take around 27%. CDR3 length: 13 residues. V was clipped by 7 bases and J by 4 bases, with 13 bases between them. The germline gives CDR1 SNHLY, CDR2 FYNNEI. The chain has TRBV2 and TRBJ1-1; tentatively, D is TRBD1 (5 bases). The receptor's source is a human donor in good health (CMV status not recorded). Some clones in this sample may be carry-over from other donors' samples. Sequenced material: CD8+ T cells from PBMCs. Here the CDR3 reads CASTPEGSTEAFF. In nucleotides, the CDR3 is TGTGCCAGCACTCCAGAGGGGAGCACTGAAGCTTTCTTT.